The next 28 T cell receptor beta chains were all read from a single sample in a study of OX40 agonist ivuxolimab in advanced cancers. The method was immunoSEQ multiplex PCR; TCRdb's version includes in-frame clones alone and lacks a portion of them. The table has some 59,000 clones, more than 65% seen once. The sample consisted of CD4+ or CD8+ T cells sorted from blood, taken in a trial of the OX40 agonist ivuxolimab. Receptors were obtained from an adult with an advanced solid tumor such as melanoma, head and neck, liver or kidney cancer.

The rearrangement uses TRBV7-9 and TRBJ1-1; D uncertain. The CDR3 has 14 amino acids. CDR1 SEHNR and CDR2 FQNEAQ come from the germline V gene (reference sequence). Between the trimmed V and J ends, which lost 5 bases and 4 bases, there was a span of 14 bases. The CDR3 loop reads CASSLLGDSTEAFF. CDR3 coding DNA: TGTGCCAGCAGCCTTCTCGGGGATTCCACTGAAGCTTTCTTT.

The rearrangement joins TRBV5-8 to TRBJ2-6, with D perhaps matching TRBD2 (6 bases). Trimming removed 0 bases at V and 5 bases at J, with 12 bases between. This CDR3 is built from 16 residues. CDR1 is SGHTS, CDR2 YDEGEE, per germline. The DNA for the CDR3 is TGTGCCAGCAGCTTGGCAGCGGGCGGGAGGGCCAACGTCCTGACTTTC. Translated, it gives CASSLAAGGRANVLTF.

The V and J genes are TRBV5-5 and TRBJ2-5; perhaps TRBD1 as D (6 bases). Germline CDR1 is SGHKS and CDR2 is YYEKEE (reference sequence). Trimming removed 0 bases from V and 2 bases from J, with 14 bases in between. This CDR3 contains 16 residues. This CDR3 is CASSLGAQGPQETQYF. In DNA, the CDR3 is TGTGCCAGCAGCTTGGGGGCACAGGGACCTCAAGAGACCCAGTACTTC.

This sequence joins TRBV7-2 and TRBJ2-5; D unresolved. CDR3 length equals 14 residues. Germline V gene lookup returns CDR1 SGHTA and CDR2 FQGNSA. V was clipped by 5 bases and J by 5 bases, with 15 bases between them. The CDR3 sequence is CASSPPGRWETQYF. The CDR3 nucleotides read TGTGCCAGCAGCCCCCCTGGGCGGTGGGAGACCCAGTACTTC.

This chain links TRBV6-1 with TRBJ2-7; no reliable D call. CDR3 length: 11 amino acids. Germline V gene data show CDR1 as MNHNS and CDR2 as SASEGT. Trimming stripped 4 bases from V and 6 bases from J, with 7 bases between. The CDR3 sequence: CASSVPGEQYF. The CDR3 nucleotides read TGTGCCAGCAGTGTACCCGGCGAGCAGTACTTC.

The chain carries TRBV6-5 and TRBJ1-3; TRBD1 agrees at 8 bases. This CDR3 region has 13 residues. Trimming at V came to 8 bases and at J to 11 bases, leaving 11 bases not matched to a gene. CDR1 MNHEY and CDR2 SVGAGI come from the germline V gene. The CDR3 loop reads CASGYTGGTAIYF. In nucleotides, the CDR3 is TGTGCCAGCGGATATACAGGGGGGACAGCCATATATTTT.

This chain joins TRBV10-3 and TRBJ2-7; no definite D call. V dropped 0 bases and J dropped 5 bases, with 2 bases sitting between them. The CDR3 sequence is 11 residues long. Germline V lookup: CDR1 ENHRY, CDR2 SYGVKD. The CDR3 DNA sequence: TGTGCCATCAGTGAGTCCCACGAGCAGTACTTC. Residues: CAISESHEQYF.

V and J are TRBV9 and TRBJ2-4; D tentatively reads TRBD1 or TRBD2 (5 bases each). Trimming cost V 4 bases and J 3 bases, with 17 bases left between them. This CDR3 has 16 residues. Germline CDR1 SGDLS, CDR2 YYNGEE. The CDR3 spells CASSPLVWGSKNIQYF. As DNA, the CDR3 is TGTGCCAGCAGCCCCTTAGTATGGGGGAGCAAAAACATTCAGTACTTC.

The V gene is TRBV5-6, the J gene TRBJ1-6; D is perhaps TRBD1 (5 bases). Trimming left V 0 bases short and J 4 bases short, with 8 bases between. CDR1 and CDR2 from the germline V gene are SGHDT and YYEEEE. The CDR3 contains 15 residues. The CDR3 sequence is CASSLGQWYNSPLHF. CDR3 sequence (DNA): TGTGCCAGCAGCTTGGGACAGTGGTATAATTCACCCCTCCACTTT.

V and J are TRBV7-2 and TRBJ2-7, with 8 nucleotides matching TRBD2. J gave up 2 bases and V 4 bases, and 10 bases lay outside the gene matches. The CDR3 extends over 16 amino acids. CDR1 is SGHTA and CDR2 is FQGNSA in the germline V gene. CDR3 nucleotide sequence: TGTGCCAGCAGCTCCGAAAGCGGGGGCCTTCCCTACGAGCAGTACTTC. Protein sequence: CASSSESGGLPYEQYF.

The J gene is TRBJ1-1, the V gene TRBV18; the D gene is possibly TRBD1 (6 bases). The CDR3 extends over 18 amino acids. Germline CDR1 KGHSH, CDR2 LQKENI. Trimming left V 3 bases short and J 1 base short, with 21 bases between. The CDR3 DNA follows: TGTGCCAGCTCACCCAGTGGGAGCGGGGGGGCTCAGAACACTGAAGCTTTCTTT. It encodes CASSPSGSGGAQNTEAFF.

The chain is built from TRBV11-1 and TRBJ1-1, with 8 bases identical to TRBD1. Germline lookup yields CDR1 SGHAT and CDR2 FQDESV (reference sequence). The trim removed 1 base at V and 1 base at J, leaving 2 bases unmatched. CDR3 size: 15 residues. This CDR3 is CASSLGDRKNTEAFF. The CDR3 nucleotides are TGTGCCAGCAGCTTAGGGGACAGGAAGAACACTGAAGCTTTCTTT. The whole variable domain, filled in from reference TRBV11-1 and TRBJ1-1, reads EAEVAQSPRYKITEKSQAVAFWCDPISGHATLYWYRQILGQGPELLVQFQDESVVDDSQLPKDRFSAERLKGVDSTLKIQPAELGDSAMYLCASSLGDRKNTEAFFGQGTRLTVV.

The V gene is TRBV11-2, the J gene TRBJ1-3, with D hard to call. The length of the CDR3 is 15 residues. V was shortened by 5 bases and J by 1 base, with 12 bases between the two germline ends. Germline V gene data show CDR1 as SGHAT and CDR2 as FQNNGV. The CDR3 nucleotides read TGTGCCAGCAGCGCCGGAGGGAGGTCTGGAAACACCATATATTTT. Amino acids: CASSAGGRSGNTIYF.

The J gene is TRBJ2-3, the V gene TRBV7-3, with D hard to call. The CDR3 sequence is 12 residues long. Trimming cost V 2 bases and J 4 bases, with 4 bases left between them. CDR1 is SGHTA and CDR2 is FQGTGA in the germline V gene. The CDR3 loop is CASSLVADTQYF. CDR3 nucleotides: TGTGCCAGCAGCTTAGTGGCAGATACGCAGTATTTT.

The genes are TRBV6-5 and TRBJ2-2; D gene uncertain. This CDR3 has 13 residues. Trimming cost V 6 bases and J 0 bases, with 5 bases left between them. Per germline, CDR1 MNHEY and CDR2 SVGAGI. This CDR3 is CASRLTNTGELFF. CDR3 DNA sequence: TGTGCCAGCAGACTTACGAACACCGGGGAGCTGTTTTTT.

This sequence joins TRBV2 and TRBJ1-6; possible D gene TRBD1, 5 bases. The CDR3 is 12 residues long. Germline V CDR1 and CDR2: SNHLY, FYNNEI. V lost 2 bases, J lost 15 bases, and 11 bases lay in between. Here the CDR3 DNA reads TGTGCCAGCAGTGAAATGACGGGGGTCCTCCACTTT. This gives the protein CASSEMTGVLHF.

The V gene is TRBV5-4, the J gene TRBJ1-1; possible D gene TRBD1, 6 bases. This CDR3 contains 14 residues. Trimming stripped 0 bases from V and 7 bases from J, with 13 bases between. Germline V gene data show CDR1 as SGHNT and CDR2 as YYREEE (reference sequence). The CDR3 here is CASSLDLGGGEAFF. CDR3 DNA: TGTGCCAGCAGCTTGGATTTGGGAGGGGGTGAAGCTTTCTTT.

The rearrangement links TRBV10-2 to TRBJ2-1, with 10 bases lining up with TRBD1. Trimming at V came to 3 bases and at J to 3 bases, leaving 5 bases not matched to a gene. Germline V CDR1 and CDR2: WSHSY, SAAADI. This CDR3 spans 16 amino acids. The CDR3 spells CASSEIGDRGYNEQFF. CDR3 nucleotide sequence: TGCGCCAGCAGTGAAATAGGGGACAGGGGCTACAATGAGCAGTTCTTC.

This rearrangement joins TRBV5-1 to TRBJ2-1; D unclear. V lost 2 bases and J lost 4, with 13 bases in between. This CDR3 has 15 residues. Germline V gene lookup returns CDR1 SGHRS and CDR2 YFSETQ. CDR3 DNA: TGCGCCAGCAGCTTACGGGTTATTAGGTACAATGAGCAGTTCTTC. This codes for CASSLRVIRYNEQFF.

The rearrangement uses TRBV28 and TRBJ2-5; D not resolved. Per the germline V gene, CDR1 is MDHEN and CDR2 is SYDVKM. Trimming cost V 6 bases and J 4 bases, with 21 bases left between them. The length of the CDR3 is 16 residues. Written as DNA, the CDR3 is TGTGCCAGCAGAGCGCCTCCGGGCCGCGGATTAGAGACCCAGTACTTC. Its translation: CASRAPPGRGLETQYF.

This clone has only a few counts. The chain links TRBV18 to TRBJ2-3; TRBD2 matches 8 bases. This CDR3 is built from 15 residues. Trimming removed 0 bases from V and 5 bases from J; junction bases left unmatched: 4. CDR1 is KGHSH, CDR2 LQKENI, per germline. CDR3 bases: TGTGCCAGCTCACCACCCGGGGGGGTGGAAGATACGCAGTATTTT. It encodes CASSPPGGVEDTQYF.

This chain links TRBV5-8 with TRBJ2-1, with a tentative D call TRBD2 (7 bases). The CDR3 extends over 15 amino acids. V shed 3 bases and J shed 5 bases, with 15 bases lying between them. The germline V gene encodes CDR1 SGHTS and CDR2 YDEGEE. CDR3 residues: CASSSGRGLHNEQFF. The DNA of the CDR3 is TGTGCCAGCAGCTCCGGGCGGGGGCTCCACAATGAGCAGTTCTTC.

The count of this clone is one. The chain employs TRBV5-1 and TRBJ1-2; D is unclear. V lost 1 base and J lost 9, with 19 bases in between. In germline, CDR1 is SGHRS, CDR2 YFSETQ. There are 15 residues in the CDR3. In DNA, the CDR3 is TGCGCCAGCAGCTTGACCGAAGGAGGTTTTAGGAGCTACACCTTC. Protein: CASSLTEGGFRSYTF. Full variable domain (remainder filled in from reference TRBV5-1 and TRBJ1-2): KAGVTQTPRYLIKTRGQQVTLSCSPISGHRSVSWYQQTPGQGLQFLFEYFSETQRNKGNFPGRFSGRQFSNSRSEMNVSTLELGDSALYLCASSLTEGGFRSYTFGSGTRLTVV.

This chain uses TRBV7-2 with TRBJ1-1, with D possibly TRBD1 on 5 matching bases. The ends were cut back, 6 bases at V and 2 bases at J, with 13 bases in the middle. CDR3 length: 14 amino acids. Germline CDR1 and CDR2: SGHTA and FQGNSA. This CDR3 is CASRNSGANTEAFF. The CDR3 DNA reads as TGTGCCAGCAGGAATTCTGGGGCTAACACTGAAGCTTTCTTT.

The chain uses TRBV13 and TRBJ1-2, with TRBD1 matching over 9 bases. CDR3 length: 16 amino acids. Per the germline V gene, CDR1 is PRHDT and CDR2 is FYEKMQ (reference sequence). V shed 5 bases, J shed 6 bases, and the junction held 13 bases outside the gene matches. CDR3 in DNA: TGTGCCAGCAGCCTTGGGACAGGGATGTCCCTAAATGGCTACACCTTC. The encoded protein is CASSLGTGMSLNGYTF.

The chain is built from TRBV2 and TRBJ1-3; D not resolved. Germline loops: CDR1 SNHLY, CDR2 FYNNEI. V lost 5 bases and J lost 11, with 16 bases in between. The CDR3 spans 13 residues. The CDR3 sequence is CASSFGPAVAIYF. The CDR3 DNA is TGTGCCAGCAGTTTTGGACCGGCCGTGGCCATATATTTT.

The V and J genes are TRBV11-2 and TRBJ1-2, with D unclear. The CDR3 has 13 residues. Germline lookup yields CDR1 SGHAT and CDR2 FQNNGV. V lost 0 bases to trimming and J lost 6 bases, with 8 bases between them. The CDR3 DNA reads as TGTGCCAGCAGCTTAGACGGGTCAGATGGCTACACCTTC. The encoded protein is CASSLDGSDGYTF.

The genes are TRBV5-1 and TRBJ1-3; D gene ambiguous. V was pared by 1 base and J by 4 bases, with 18 bases between. The CDR3 contains 17 residues. From germline, CDR1 is SGHRS and CDR2 YFSETQ. The CDR3 DNA reads TGCGCCAGCAGCTTGAATGGTGGAGCAGACTTAGGAAACACCATATATTTT. It translates to CASSLNGGADLGNTIYF.